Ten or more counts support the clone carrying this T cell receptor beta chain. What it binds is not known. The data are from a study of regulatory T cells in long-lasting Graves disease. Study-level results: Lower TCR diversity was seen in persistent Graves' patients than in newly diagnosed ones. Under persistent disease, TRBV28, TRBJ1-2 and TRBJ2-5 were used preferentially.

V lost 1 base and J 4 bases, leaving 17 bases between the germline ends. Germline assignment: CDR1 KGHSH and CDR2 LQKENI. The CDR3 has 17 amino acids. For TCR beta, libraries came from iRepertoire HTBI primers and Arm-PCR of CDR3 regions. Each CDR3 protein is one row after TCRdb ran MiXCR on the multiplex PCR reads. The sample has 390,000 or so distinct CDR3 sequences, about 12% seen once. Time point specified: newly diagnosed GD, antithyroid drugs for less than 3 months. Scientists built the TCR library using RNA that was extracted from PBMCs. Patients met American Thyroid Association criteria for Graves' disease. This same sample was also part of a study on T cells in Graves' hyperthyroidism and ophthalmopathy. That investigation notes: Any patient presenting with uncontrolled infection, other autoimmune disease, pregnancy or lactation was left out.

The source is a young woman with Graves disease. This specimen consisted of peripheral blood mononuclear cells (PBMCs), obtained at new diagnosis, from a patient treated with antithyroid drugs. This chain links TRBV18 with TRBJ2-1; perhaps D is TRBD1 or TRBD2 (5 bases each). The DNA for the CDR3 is TGTGCCAGCTCACCACGGGGCGGGCCCGGGTTGTACAATGAGCAGTTCTTC. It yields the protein CASSPRGGPGLYNEQFF. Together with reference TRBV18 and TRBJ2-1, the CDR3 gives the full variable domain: NAGVMQNPRHLVRRRGQEARLRCSPMKGHSHVYWYRQLPEEGLKFMVYLQKENIIDESGMPKERFSAEFPKEGPSILRIQQVVRGDSAAYFCASSPRGGPGLYNEQFFGPGTRLTVL.